This TCR beta chain comes out of a study of PD-L1 blockade in urothelial cancer. Study-level findings and limits: Better survival was forecast by a pretreatment blood TCR clonality below the median.

About this clone: As yet, its antigen is unknown.

Data came from immunoSEQ multiplex PCR; TCRdb stores just in-frame clones and leaves some out. Found here are 60,000 to 70,000 clones, 75% to 90% of them singletons; the top ten hold over 1.5%. Time point meaning: pretreatment peripheral blood. The receptor was derived from an older man with urothelial cancer. The sequenced sample was PBMCs, obtained around atezolizumab (anti-PD-L1) treatment.

In DNA form, the CDR3 reads TGTGCCTGGAGATGGACTAGCGGGAACAATGAGCAGTTCTTC. It specifies CAWRWTSGNNEQFF. The J gene is TRBJ2-1, the V gene TRBV30, with TRBD2 identical over 12 bases. Trimming removed 3 bases from V and 5 bases from J; junction bases left unmatched: 2. This CDR3 region has 14 residues. Germline-derived CDR1 and CDR2 are GTSNPN and SVGIG (reference sequence).